The table lists the clone carrying this T cell receptor (beta chain) with a few counts. Its antigen is unidentified. These data come from a study of T cells in narcolepsy. Study summary: Enrolled donors included narcolepsy type 1 or type 2 patients and healthy controls. The study, taken as a whole, reports: HCRT-specific and TRIB2-specific autoreactive clonotypes appeared among same-patient CSF and blood CD4+ clonotypes.

Using immunoSEQ multiplex PCR, the repertoire was profiled, and TCRdb retains in-frame clones only, with some absent. The repertoire has under 40,000 clones, roughly 80% of them found once; the top ten carry around 0.7%. CDR3 size: 16 residues. Germline assignment: CDR1 SGHRS and CDR2 YFSETQ. With 7 bases removed from V and 0 bases from J, the gap between germline ends came to 17 bases. V and J are TRBV5-1 and TRBJ1-3, with D possibly TRBD1 on 5 matching bases. Input material: memory (CD45RA-) CD4+ T cells from blood. This receptor was obtained from a human donor in good health. The CDR3 nucleotides read TGCGCCAGCCACGGGGGGGACCGACGCTCTGGAAACACCATATATTTT. Protein: CASHGGDRRSGNTIYF.